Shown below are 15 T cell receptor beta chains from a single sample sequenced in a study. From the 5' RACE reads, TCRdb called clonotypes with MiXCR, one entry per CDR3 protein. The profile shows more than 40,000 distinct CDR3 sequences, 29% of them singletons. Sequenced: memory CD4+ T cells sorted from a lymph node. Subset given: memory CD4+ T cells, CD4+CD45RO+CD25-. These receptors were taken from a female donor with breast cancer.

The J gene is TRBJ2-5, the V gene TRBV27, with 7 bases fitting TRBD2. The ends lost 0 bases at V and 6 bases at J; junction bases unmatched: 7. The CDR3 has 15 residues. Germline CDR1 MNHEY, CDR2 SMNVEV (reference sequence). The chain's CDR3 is CASSLSAGARKTQYF. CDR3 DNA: TGTGCCAGCAGTTTATCGGCGGGAGCGAGGAAGACCCAGTACTTC.

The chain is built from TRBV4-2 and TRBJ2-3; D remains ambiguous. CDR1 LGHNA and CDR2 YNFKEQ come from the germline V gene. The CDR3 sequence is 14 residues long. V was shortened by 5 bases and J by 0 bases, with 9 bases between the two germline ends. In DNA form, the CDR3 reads TGTGCCAGCAGCGTTCAGTCTAGCACAGATACGCAGTATTTT. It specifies CASSVQSSTDTQYF.

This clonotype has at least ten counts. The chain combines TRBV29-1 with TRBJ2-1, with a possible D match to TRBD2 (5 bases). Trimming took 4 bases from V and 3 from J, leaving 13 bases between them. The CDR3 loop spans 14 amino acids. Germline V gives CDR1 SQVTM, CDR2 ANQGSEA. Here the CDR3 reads CSVVREKIYNEQFF. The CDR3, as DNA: TGCAGCGTTGTCCGGGAAAAAATCTACAATGAGCAGTTCTTC.

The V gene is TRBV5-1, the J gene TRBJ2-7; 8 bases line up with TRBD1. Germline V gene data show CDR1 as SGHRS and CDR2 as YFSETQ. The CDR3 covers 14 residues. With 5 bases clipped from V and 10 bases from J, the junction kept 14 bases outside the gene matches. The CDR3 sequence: CASRRGTGQMEQYF. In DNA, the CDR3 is TGCGCCAGCAGACGGGGGACAGGTCAGATGGAACAGTACTTC.

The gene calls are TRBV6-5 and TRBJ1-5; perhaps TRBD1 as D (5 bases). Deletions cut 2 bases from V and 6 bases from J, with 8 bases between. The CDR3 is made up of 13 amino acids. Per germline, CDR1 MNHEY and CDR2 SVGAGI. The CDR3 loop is CASSYGRGQPQHF. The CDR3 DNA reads TGTGCCAGCAGTTACGGAAGGGGTCAGCCCCAGCATTTT.

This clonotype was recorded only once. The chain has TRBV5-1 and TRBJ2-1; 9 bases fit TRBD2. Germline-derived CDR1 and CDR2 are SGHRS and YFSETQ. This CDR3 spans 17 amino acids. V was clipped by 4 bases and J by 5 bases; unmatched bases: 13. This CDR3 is CASSPGAPSGAHNEQFF. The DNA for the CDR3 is TGCGCCAGCAGCCCTGGGGCCCCTAGCGGGGCACACAATGAGCAGTTCTTC. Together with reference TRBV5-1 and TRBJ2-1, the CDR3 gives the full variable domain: KAGVTQTPRYLIKTRGQQVTLSCSPISGHRSVSWYQQTPGQGLQFLFEYFSETQRNKGNFPGRFSGRQFSNSRSEMNVSTLELGDSALYLCASSPGAPSGAHNEQFFGPGTRLTVL.

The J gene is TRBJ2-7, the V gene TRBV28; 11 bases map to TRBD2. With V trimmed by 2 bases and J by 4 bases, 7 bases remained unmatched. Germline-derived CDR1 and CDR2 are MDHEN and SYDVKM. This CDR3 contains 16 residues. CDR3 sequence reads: CASSLPTSGSGYEQYF. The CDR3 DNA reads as TGTGCCAGCAGTTTACCCACTAGCGGGAGTGGTTACGAGCAGTACTTC.

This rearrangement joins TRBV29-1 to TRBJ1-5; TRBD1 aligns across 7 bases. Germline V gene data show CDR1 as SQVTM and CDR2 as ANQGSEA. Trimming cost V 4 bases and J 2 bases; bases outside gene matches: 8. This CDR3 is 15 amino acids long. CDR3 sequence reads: CSVVEGGDGNQPQHF. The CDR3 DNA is TGCAGCGTTGTTGAAGGGGGCGACGGCAATCAGCCCCAGCATTTT.

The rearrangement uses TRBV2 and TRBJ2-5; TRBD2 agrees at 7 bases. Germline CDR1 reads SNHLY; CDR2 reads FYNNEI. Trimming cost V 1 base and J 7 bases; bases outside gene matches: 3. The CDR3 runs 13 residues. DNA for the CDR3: TGTGCCAGCAGTGAAGTCTGGGAGGGGACCCAGTACTTC. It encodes CASSEVWEGTQYF.

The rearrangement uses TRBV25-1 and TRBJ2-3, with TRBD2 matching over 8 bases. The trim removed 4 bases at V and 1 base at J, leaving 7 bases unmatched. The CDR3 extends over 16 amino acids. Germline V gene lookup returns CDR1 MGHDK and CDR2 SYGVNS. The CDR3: CASSALAAAGTDTQYF. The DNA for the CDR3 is TGTGCCAGCAGTGCACTAGCGGCAGCGGGCACAGATACGCAGTATTTT.

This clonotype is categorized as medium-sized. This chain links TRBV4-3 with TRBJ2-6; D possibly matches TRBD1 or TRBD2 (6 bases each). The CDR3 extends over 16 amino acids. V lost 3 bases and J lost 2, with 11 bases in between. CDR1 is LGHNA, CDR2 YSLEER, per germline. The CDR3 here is CASSHGRGPGANVLTF. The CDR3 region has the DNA TGCGCCAGCAGCCACGGTCGGGGGCCTGGGGCCAACGTCCTGACTTTC.

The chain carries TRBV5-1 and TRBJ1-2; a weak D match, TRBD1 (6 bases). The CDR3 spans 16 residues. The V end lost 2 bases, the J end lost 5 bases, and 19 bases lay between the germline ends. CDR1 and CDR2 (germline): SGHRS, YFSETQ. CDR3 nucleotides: TGCGCCAGCAGCTTCGGCTTAGGTGTTGGACAGTATGGCTACACCTTC. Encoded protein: CASSFGLGVGQYGYTF.

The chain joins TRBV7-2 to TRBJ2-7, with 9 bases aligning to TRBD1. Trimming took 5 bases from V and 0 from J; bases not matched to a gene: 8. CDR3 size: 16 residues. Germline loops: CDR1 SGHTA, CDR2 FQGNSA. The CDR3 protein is CASSLVGTGPSYEQYF. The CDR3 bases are TGTGCCAGCAGCCTGGTGGGGACAGGGCCCTCCTACGAGCAGTACTTC.

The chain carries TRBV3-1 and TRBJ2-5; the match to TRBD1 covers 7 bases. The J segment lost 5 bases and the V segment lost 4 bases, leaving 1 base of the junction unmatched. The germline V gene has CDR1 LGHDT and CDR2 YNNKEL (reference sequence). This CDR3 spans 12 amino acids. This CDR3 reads CASSPRGETQYF. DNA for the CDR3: TGTGCCAGCAGCCCCAGGGGGGAGACCCAGTACTTC.

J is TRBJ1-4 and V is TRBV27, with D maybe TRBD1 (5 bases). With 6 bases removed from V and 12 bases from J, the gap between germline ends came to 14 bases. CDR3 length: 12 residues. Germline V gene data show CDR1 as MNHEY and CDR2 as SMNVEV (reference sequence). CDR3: CASSNLGEELFF. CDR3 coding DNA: TGTGCCAGCAGCAACCTAGGGGAAGAACTGTTTTTT.